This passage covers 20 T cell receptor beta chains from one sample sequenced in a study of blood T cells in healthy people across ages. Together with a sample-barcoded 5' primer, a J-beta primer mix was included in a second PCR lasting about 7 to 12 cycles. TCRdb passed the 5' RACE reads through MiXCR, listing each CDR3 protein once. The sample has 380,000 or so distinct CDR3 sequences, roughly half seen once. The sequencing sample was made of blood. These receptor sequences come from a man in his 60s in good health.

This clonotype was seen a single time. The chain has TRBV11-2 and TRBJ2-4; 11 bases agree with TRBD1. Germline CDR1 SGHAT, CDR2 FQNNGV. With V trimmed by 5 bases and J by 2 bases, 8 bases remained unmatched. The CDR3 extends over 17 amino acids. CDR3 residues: CASSIPGQGDSKNIQYF. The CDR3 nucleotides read TGTGCCAGCAGCATTCCGGGACAGGGGGACTCCAAAAACATTCAGTACTTC.

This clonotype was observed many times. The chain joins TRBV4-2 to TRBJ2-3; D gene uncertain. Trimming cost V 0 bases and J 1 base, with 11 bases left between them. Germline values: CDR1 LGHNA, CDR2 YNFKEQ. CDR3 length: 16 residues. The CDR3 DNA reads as TGTGCCAGCAGCCAAGAGACCAGGCCACGCACAGATACGCAGTATTTT. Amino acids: CASSQETRPRTDTQYF.

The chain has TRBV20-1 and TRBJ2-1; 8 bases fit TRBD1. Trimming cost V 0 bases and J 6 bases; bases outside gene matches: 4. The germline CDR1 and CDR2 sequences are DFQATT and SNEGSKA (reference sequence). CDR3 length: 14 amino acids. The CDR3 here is CSARDYDRGNEQFF. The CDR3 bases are TGCAGTGCTAGAGATTACGACAGGGGCAATGAGCAGTTCTTC.

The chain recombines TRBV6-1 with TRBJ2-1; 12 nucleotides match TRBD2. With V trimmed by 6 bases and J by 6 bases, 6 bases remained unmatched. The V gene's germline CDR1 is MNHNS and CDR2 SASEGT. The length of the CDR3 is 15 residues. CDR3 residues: CASRASSGRGNEQFF. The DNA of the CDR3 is TGTGCCAGCAGGGCATCTAGCGGGAGGGGCAATGAGCAGTTCTTC.

The CDR3 DNA reads as TGTGCCAGCATACGCCTCGGGACAGGTAACAATGAGCAGTTCTTC. Encoded protein: CASIRLGTGNNEQFF. The V gene is TRBV28, the J gene TRBJ2-1; the match to TRBD1 covers 8 bases. The germline CDR1 and CDR2 sequences are MDHEN and SYDVKM. There are 15 residues in the CDR3. J gave up 5 bases and V 7 bases, and 10 bases lay outside the gene matches.

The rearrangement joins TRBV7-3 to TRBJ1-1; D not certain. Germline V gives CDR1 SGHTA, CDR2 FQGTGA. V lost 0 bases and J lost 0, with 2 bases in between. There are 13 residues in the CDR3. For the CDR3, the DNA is TGTGCCAGCAGCTTAACCGTGAACACTGAAGCTTTCTTT. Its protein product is CASSLTVNTEAFF.

This chain's CDR3 is CASSQERGRAEAFF. As DNA, the CDR3 is TGTGCCAGCAGCCAGGAGAGGGGGCGAGCTGAAGCTTTCTTT. The chain employs TRBV4-2 and TRBJ1-1; 7 bases match TRBD1. With 3 bases clipped from V and 6 bases from J, the junction kept 7 bases outside the gene matches. The germline gives CDR1 LGHNA, CDR2 YNFKEQ. This CDR3 comprises 14 residues.

The CDR3 loop is CASSLAVTSLQTQYF. The CDR3 DNA is TGTGCCAGCAGCTTGGCCGTAACTAGCTTGCAGACCCAGTACTTC. V and J are TRBV5-5 and TRBJ2-5, with D perhaps matching TRBD2 (6 bases). With 0 bases removed from V and 6 bases from J, the gap between germline ends came to 15 bases. The CDR3 sequence is 15 residues long. Germline loops: CDR1 SGHKS, CDR2 YYEKEE (reference sequence).

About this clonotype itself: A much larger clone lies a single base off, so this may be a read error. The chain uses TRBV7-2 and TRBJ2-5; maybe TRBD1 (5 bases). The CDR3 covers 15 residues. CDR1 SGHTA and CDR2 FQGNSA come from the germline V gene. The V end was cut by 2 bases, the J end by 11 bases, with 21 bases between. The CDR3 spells CASSLRSGKYNEQYF. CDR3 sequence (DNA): TGTGCCAGCAGCTTACGGTCAGGGAAATACAATGAGCAGTACTTC.

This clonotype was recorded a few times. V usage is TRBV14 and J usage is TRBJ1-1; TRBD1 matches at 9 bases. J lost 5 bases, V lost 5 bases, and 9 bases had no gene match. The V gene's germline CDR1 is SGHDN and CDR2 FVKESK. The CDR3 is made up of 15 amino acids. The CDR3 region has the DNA TGTGCCAGCAGCTACGGGGGGACAGGGTTAACTGAAGCTTTCTTT. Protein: CASSYGGTGLTEAFF.

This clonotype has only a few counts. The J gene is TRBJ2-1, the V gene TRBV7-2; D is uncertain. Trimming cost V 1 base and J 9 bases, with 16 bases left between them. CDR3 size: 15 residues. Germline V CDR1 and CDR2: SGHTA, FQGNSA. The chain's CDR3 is CASSLVDQAWGEQFF. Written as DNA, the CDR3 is TGTGCCAGCAGCTTAGTGGATCAGGCATGGGGTGAGCAGTTCTTC. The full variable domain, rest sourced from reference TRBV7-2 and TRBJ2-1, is GAGVSQSPSNKVTEKGKDVELRCDPISGHTALYWYRQSLGQGLEFLIYFQGNSAPDKSGLPSDRFSAERTGGSVSTLTIQRTQQEDSAVYLCASSLVDQAWGEQFFGPGTRLTVL.

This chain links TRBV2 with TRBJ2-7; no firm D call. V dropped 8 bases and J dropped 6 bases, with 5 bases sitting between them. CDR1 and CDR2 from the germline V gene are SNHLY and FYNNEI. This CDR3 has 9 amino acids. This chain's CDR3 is CASGGEQYF. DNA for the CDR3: TGTGCCAGCGGCGGCGAGCAGTACTTC. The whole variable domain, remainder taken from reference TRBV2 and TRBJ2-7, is EPEVTQTPSHQVTQMGQEVILRCVPISNHLYFYWYRQILGQKVEFLVSFYNNEISEKSEIFDDQFSVERPDGSNFTLKIRSTKLEDSAMYFCASGGEQYFGPGTRLTVT.

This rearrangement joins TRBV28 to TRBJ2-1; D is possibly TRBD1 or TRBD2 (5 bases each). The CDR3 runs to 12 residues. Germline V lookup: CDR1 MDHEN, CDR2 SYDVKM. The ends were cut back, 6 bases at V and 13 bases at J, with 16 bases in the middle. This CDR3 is CASSPPPGTQFF. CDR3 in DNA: TGTGCCAGCAGCCCACCCCCAGGGACCCAGTTCTTC.

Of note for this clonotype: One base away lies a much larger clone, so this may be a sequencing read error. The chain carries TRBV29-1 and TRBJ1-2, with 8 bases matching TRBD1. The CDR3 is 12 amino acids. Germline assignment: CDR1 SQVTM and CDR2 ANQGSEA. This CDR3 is CNFQGAQGGYTF. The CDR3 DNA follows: TGCAACTTCCAGGGGGCGCAGGGTGGCTACACCTTC.

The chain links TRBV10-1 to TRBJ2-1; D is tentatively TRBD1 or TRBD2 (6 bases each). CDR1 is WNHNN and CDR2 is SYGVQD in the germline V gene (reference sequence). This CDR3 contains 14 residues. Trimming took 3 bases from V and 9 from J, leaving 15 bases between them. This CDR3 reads CASSDGGPASEQFF. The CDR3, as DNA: TGCGCCAGCAGTGATGGGGGGCCGGCTTCTGAGCAGTTCTTC.

The CDR3 DNA follows: TGTGCCAGCAGTTTAGGGTCGACTAGGCCCCACACAGATACGCAGTATTTT. Encoded protein: CASSLGSTRPHTDTQYF. The chain recombines TRBV12-3 or TRBV12-4 with TRBJ2-3, with D possibly TRBD2 on 6 matching bases. The CDR3 has 17 residues. V lost 1 base and J 2 bases, leaving 16 bases between the germline ends.

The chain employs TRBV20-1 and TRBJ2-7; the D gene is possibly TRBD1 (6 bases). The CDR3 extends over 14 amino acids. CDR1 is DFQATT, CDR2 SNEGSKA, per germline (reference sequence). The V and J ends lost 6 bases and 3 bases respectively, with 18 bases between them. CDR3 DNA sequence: TGCAGTGCAAAAACAGGGTCGGCGGACTACGAGCAGTACTTC. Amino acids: CSAKTGSADYEQYF.

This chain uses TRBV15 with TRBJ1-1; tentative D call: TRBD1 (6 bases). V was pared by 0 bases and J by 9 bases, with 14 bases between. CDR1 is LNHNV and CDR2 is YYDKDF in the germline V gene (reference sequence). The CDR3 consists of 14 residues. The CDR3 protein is CATSRDVGGRKAFF. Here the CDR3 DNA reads TGTGCCACCAGCAGAGATGTGGGGGGGCGGAAAGCTTTCTTT.

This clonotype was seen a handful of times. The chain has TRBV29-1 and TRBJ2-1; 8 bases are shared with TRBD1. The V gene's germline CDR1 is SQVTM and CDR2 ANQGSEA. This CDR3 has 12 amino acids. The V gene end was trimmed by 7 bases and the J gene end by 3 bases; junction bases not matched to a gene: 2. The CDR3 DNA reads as TGCAGCGCCGGGACAGGCTACAATGAGCAGTTCTTC. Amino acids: CSAGTGYNEQFF.

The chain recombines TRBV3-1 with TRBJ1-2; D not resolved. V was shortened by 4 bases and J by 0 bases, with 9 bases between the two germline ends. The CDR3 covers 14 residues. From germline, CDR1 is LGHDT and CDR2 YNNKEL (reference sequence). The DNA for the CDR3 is TGTGCCAGCAGCCGGAAGAGAACTAACTATGGCTACACCTTC. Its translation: CASSRKRTNYGYTF.